This entry concerns a single TCR beta chain. The antigen remains undetermined. Combining a sample-barcoded 5' primer with a J-beta primer mix, a second PCR ran for 7 to 11 cycles. Each sample yielded at least 2.5 million CDR3-containing paired-end reads. One entry per CDR3 protein, called by TCRdb with MiXCR from the 5' RACE reads. The sample yields about 1.1 million distinct CDR3 sequences, roughly two fifths seen once. The junction had 5 bases not matched to a gene; V was cut back by 2 bases and J by 12 bases. Germline V CDR1 and CDR2: SQVTM, ANQGSEA. The CDR3 runs 12 residues. The data were taken from a study of blood T cells in healthy people across ages. Regarding the study as a whole: Among T cells, TCR beta diversity per million cells dropped roughly linearly as age rose. A strong correlation was seen between TCR beta diversity and naive T cell percentage.

The sequence derives from a man between 18 and 35 years old in good health. Sample: blood. The chain has TRBV29-1 and TRBJ1-4; 8 bases align to TRBD1. CDR3 sequence (DNA): TGCAGCGTTGAACAGGGGGCTAGTCAACTGTTTTTT. Its translation is CSVEQGASQLFF.